A single sample gave rise to the 28 T cell receptor beta chains below, sequenced in a study of T cell changes during pregnancy in multiple sclerosis. Using immunoSEQ multiplex PCR, the repertoire was profiled, and TCRdb retains in-frame clones only, with some absent. Of approximately 70,000 clones in the sample, around nine tenths are singletons; the top ten hold around 1.6%. The sequencing used peripheral blood, collected in the first trimester of pregnancy. The receptors derive from a female donor in good health, enrolled as a control in a pregnancy study.

The chain carries TRBV6-1 and TRBJ1-1, with 8 bases lining up with TRBD1. Germline V CDR1 and CDR2: MNHNS, SASEGT. J gave up 11 bases and V 2 bases, and 7 bases lay outside the gene matches. The CDR3 has 13 amino acids. CDR3 amino acids: CASSERGQGTAFF. CDR3 in DNA: TGTGCCAGCAGTGAACGAGGACAGGGCACCGCTTTCTTT.

This chain links TRBV11-2 with TRBJ1-1; TRBD1 is a possible D gene (5 bases). V was pared by 1 base and J by 11 bases, with 8 bases between. This CDR3 contains 11 residues. CDR1 is SGHAT and CDR2 is FQNNGV in the germline V gene. In DNA, the CDR3 is TGTGCCAGCAGCTTAGTGGGGGGTGCTTTCTTT. It yields the protein CASSLVGGAFF.

In this sample, this clone turned up once. This chain uses TRBV5-4 with TRBJ1-1; D is unclear. The length of the CDR3 is 14 residues. Trimming shortened V by 2 bases and J by 0 bases, and 8 bases separated the two germline ends. Germline values: CDR1 SGHNT, CDR2 YYREEE (reference sequence). CDR3 amino acids: CASSFPEVNTEAFF. The CDR3 nucleotides read TGTGCCAGCAGCTTCCCAGAGGTGAACACTGAAGCTTTCTTT.

The rearrangement links TRBV28 to TRBJ2-1, with TRBD2 matching 11 bases. Losses at the gene ends were 8 bases for V and 2 bases for J; bases not matched to a gene: 2. From germline, CDR1 is MDHEN and CDR2 SYDVKM. There are 14 residues in the CDR3. CDR3 in amino acids: CASLSGRAYNEQFF. The CDR3 DNA follows: TGTGCCAGCCTTAGCGGGAGGGCCTACAATGAGCAGTTCTTC.

This clone was observed a handful of times. This chain joins TRBV11-1 and TRBJ2-5; 8 positions agree with TRBD2. CDR3 length equals 15 residues. Looked up from germline, CDR1 is SGHAT and CDR2 is FQDESV (reference sequence). With V trimmed by 5 bases and J by 2 bases, 7 bases remained unmatched. CDR3 sequence: CASSPFPSGQETQYF. Here the CDR3 DNA reads TGTGCCAGCAGCCCGTTCCCTAGCGGGCAAGAGACCCAGTACTTC.

The chain carries TRBV9 and TRBJ1-4, with D perhaps TRBD1 (6 bases). The CDR3 is made up of 15 amino acids. V lost 3 bases and J 4 bases, leaving 13 bases between the germline ends. CDR1 SGDLS and CDR2 YYNGEE come from the germline V gene. The CDR3 bases are TGTGCCAGCAGCGGAAGACAGGCAAATAATGAAAAACTGTTTTTT. Translated: CASSGRQANNEKLFF.

A single count supports this clone. The chain links TRBV2 to TRBJ2-2, with D possibly being TRBD2 (6 bases). The CDR3 length is 14 residues. With 4 bases removed from V and 5 bases from J, the gap between germline ends came to 11 bases. CDR1 and CDR2 (germline): SNHLY, FYNNEI. The chain's CDR3 is CASSGRVGTGELFF. CDR3 bases: TGTGCCAGCAGTGGGAGGGTCGGAACCGGGGAGCTGTTTTTT.

This clone has just one count. The gene calls are TRBV6-5 and TRBJ2-3; 9 nucleotides match TRBD1. Germline values: CDR1 MNHEY, CDR2 SVGAGI. The CDR3 has 13 amino acids. Unmatched junction bases numbered 4, after V lost 5 bases and J lost 7 bases. CDR3 sequence: CASSPGQGNTQYF. The CDR3 DNA is TGTGCCAGCAGTCCAGGACAGGGGAATACGCAGTATTTT.

The chain couples TRBV5-6 to TRBJ1-1; D ambiguous. V shed 1 base and J shed 0 bases, with 4 bases lying between them. The germline CDR1 and CDR2 sequences are SGHDT and YYEEEE. This CDR3 comprises 13 residues. The DNA for the CDR3 is TGTGCCAGCAGCTTGTCCATGAACACTGAAGCTTTCTTT. Translation: CASSLSMNTEAFF.

This chain uses TRBV6-5 with TRBJ2-2; possibly TRBD2 for D (5 bases). CDR1 is MNHEY, CDR2 SVGAGI, per germline. V shed 4 bases and J shed 6 bases, with 9 bases lying between them. The CDR3 covers 13 residues. This CDR3 is CASSWKGAGELFF. The CDR3 nucleotides read TGTGCCAGCAGTTGGAAGGGAGCCGGGGAGCTGTTTTTT.

For this clone: The same CDR3 also results from other DNA sequences found in this sample. The chain recombines TRBV6-1 with TRBJ2-3; perhaps TRBD2 as D (5 bases). This CDR3 is built from 15 residues. The ends were cut back, 1 base at V and 2 bases at J, with 10 bases in the middle. Looked up from germline, CDR1 is MNHNS and CDR2 is SASEGT. For the CDR3, the DNA is TGTGCCAGCAGTGAAGGTACGGGGAACACAGATACGCAGTATTTT. This gives the protein CASSEGTGNTDTQYF.

This rearrangement joins TRBV28 to TRBJ1-5; tentative D call: TRBD1 (6 bases). V lost 5 bases and J 6 bases, leaving 17 bases between the germline ends. Germline V gives CDR1 MDHEN, CDR2 SYDVKM. CDR3 length: 15 residues. DNA for the CDR3: TGTGCCAGCAGTCTACGGGCCAGGGGTGGTCAGCCCCAGCATTTT. Protein product: CASSLRARGGQPQHF.

This clone appeared once. V usage is TRBV6-1 and J usage is TRBJ2-7, with 9 bases fitting TRBD1. Germline lookup yields CDR1 MNHNS and CDR2 SASEGT. The length of the CDR3 is 15 residues. J was trimmed by 7 bases and V by 2 bases; bases with no gene match: 9. Here the CDR3 DNA reads TGTGCCAGCAGTGAAAAGGGACAGGGAACTGGGGAGCAGTACTTC. Protein: CASSEKGQGTGEQYF.

The table lists this clone with a count of one. V is TRBV27 and J is TRBJ2-7; TRBD2 agrees at 8 bases. CDR1 is MNHEY, CDR2 SMNVEV, per germline (reference sequence). The CDR3 runs to 13 residues. J gave up 4 bases and V 2 bases, and 1 base lay outside the gene matches. The CDR3 spells CASSLRGGYEQYF. DNA for the CDR3: TGTGCCAGCAGTTTACGGGGGGGATACGAGCAGTACTTC.

The V call is TRBV28, the J call TRBJ2-7, with a weak D call TRBD2 (6 bases). CDR3 size: 17 residues. V was shortened by 6 bases and J by 4 bases, with 25 bases between the two germline ends. Germline CDR1 and CDR2: MDHEN and SYDVKM. CDR3 nucleotides: TGTGCCAGCAGCCGCAATTTTTCAGCGGGTGGGGATTACGAGCAGTACTTC. Amino acids: CASSRNFSAGGDYEQYF.

CDR3 amino acids: CASHQAFTYNEQFF. CDR3 bases: TGCGCCAGTCATCAGGCGTTTACCTACAATGAGCAGTTCTTC. This chain connects TRBV5-1 to TRBJ2-1, with D hard to call. Germline values: CDR1 SGHRS, CDR2 YFSETQ. The length of the CDR3 is 14 residues. Trimming left V 8 bases short and J 2 bases short, with 14 bases between.

The CDR3 bases are TGTGCCAGCAGCCTACGAGAGGGTGGCAGGAACACTGAAGCTTTCTTT. Its protein product is CASSLREGGRNTEAFF. V and J are TRBV7-8 and TRBJ1-1; D call uncertain. This CDR3 region has 16 residues. Germline CDR1 SGHVS, CDR2 FQNEAQ. V was pared by 5 bases and J by 1 base, with 17 bases between.

CDR3 region: CASSFLGREETQYF. The CDR3 DNA is TGTGCCAGCAGCTTTTTAGGGAGGGAAGAGACCCAGTACTTC. The chain carries TRBV12-1 and TRBJ2-5; the table calls TRBD2, which could not be checked here. TRBV12-1 is classified as a pseudogene. The CDR3 is 14 residues long.

The V call is TRBV13, the J call TRBJ2-7; tentatively, D is TRBD1 (5 bases). V lost 4 bases and J 5 bases, leaving 18 bases between the germline ends. CDR1 is PRHDT, CDR2 FYEKMQ, per germline (reference sequence). CDR3 size: 15 residues. The CDR3 spells CASSSLRATNHEQYF. CDR3 bases: TGTGCCAGCAGCTCCCTCAGGGCCACTAACCACGAGCAGTACTTC.

Only one count was recorded for this clone. The chain combines TRBV7-8 with TRBJ2-6, with 8 bases identical to TRBD1. The CDR3 runs 18 residues. Looked up from germline, CDR1 is SGHVS and CDR2 is FQNEAQ. Germline trimming cut 3 bases from V and 3 bases from J; bases unmatched to any gene: 10. Here the CDR3 reads CASSFPGTGEVGANVLTF. The CDR3 nucleotides read TGTGCCAGCAGCTTCCCCGGGACAGGTGAAGTTGGGGCCAACGTCCTGACTTTC.

This chain uses TRBV18 with TRBJ1-3; TRBD1 aligns across 7 bases. The CDR3 has 14 residues. Unmatched junction bases numbered 0, after V lost 0 bases and J lost 4 bases. CDR1 is KGHSH, CDR2 LQKENI, per germline. CDR3 region: CASSPPTGGNTIYF. DNA for the CDR3: TGTGCCAGCTCACCACCGACAGGGGGAAACACCATATATTTT. Full variable domain (missing parts from reference TRBV18 and TRBJ1-3): NAGVMQNPRHLVRRRGQEARLRCSPMKGHSHVYWYRQLPEEGLKFMVYLQKENIIDESGMPKERFSAEFPKEGPSILRIQQVVRGDSAAYFCASSPPTGGNTIYFGEGSWLTVV.

About this clone itself: The same CDR3 can be traced to other DNA sequences in this sample. The chain combines TRBV18 with TRBJ2-7, with TRBD1 identical over 9 bases. This CDR3 is built from 13 residues. Germline V gene sequence: CDR1 KGHSH, CDR2 LQKENI. V was clipped by 3 bases and J by 4 bases; unmatched bases: 1. This CDR3 reads CASSPGTGYEQYF. The CDR3 nucleotides are TGTGCCAGCTCACCCGGGACAGGGTACGAGCAGTACTTC.

This chain joins TRBV28 and TRBJ2-7, with D perhaps matching TRBD2 (7 bases). The CDR3 spans 18 residues. Germline CDR1 is MDHEN and CDR2 is SYDVKM. Trimming shortened V by 4 bases and J by 2 bases, and 24 bases separated the two germline ends. DNA of the CDR3: TGTGCCAGCAGTTCGCCCCATCTCAGGGGAGGGAGGACCTACGAGCAGTACTTC. Translating gives CASSSPHLRGGRTYEQYF.

The J gene is TRBJ1-1, the V gene TRBV5-1; TRBD1 might be the D (6 bases). V was trimmed by 0 bases and J by 4 bases, leaving 13 bases between them. The CDR3 consists of 15 residues. The germline gives CDR1 SGHRS, CDR2 YFSETQ. CDR3 sequence: CASSLVGGTRTEAFF. The CDR3 DNA follows: TGCGCCAGCAGCTTGGTAGGGGGTACGCGCACTGAAGCTTTCTTT.

The chain recombines TRBV11-2 with TRBJ2-7, with D perhaps matching TRBD2 (5 bases). CDR1 and CDR2 (germline): SGHAT, FQNNGV. V lost 8 bases and J 0 bases, leaving 14 bases between the germline ends. This CDR3 has 14 amino acids. The CDR3 DNA sequence: TGTGCCAGCGGACCTCCGGGAAGCTCCTACGAGCAGTACTTC. Protein: CASGPPGSSYEQYF.

This chain joins TRBV11-3 and TRBJ1-1; D gene unclear. Trimming removed 5 bases from V and 0 bases from J, with 7 bases in between. The CDR3 is 13 amino acids. From germline, CDR1 is SGHNT and CDR2 YENEEA. The CDR3 here is CASSLGVNTEAFF. The CDR3 DNA follows: TGTGCCAGCAGCCTCGGAGTGAACACTGAAGCTTTCTTT.

V is TRBV5-1 and J is TRBJ2-1; 9 bases are shared with TRBD2. The CDR3 length is 16 residues. V lost 0 bases and J lost 4; bases outside the gene matches: 5. Germline V CDR1 and CDR2: SGHRS, YFSETQ. CDR3 DNA: TGCGCCAGCAGCTTGGTATTTAGCGGGAGTTACAATGAGCAGTTCTTC. Translated: CASSLVFSGSYNEQFF.

The chain has TRBV21-1 and TRBJ2-4; TRBD1 is the table's D call and was not checked against the DNA. TRBV21-1 is reported as a pseudogene. The CDR3 contains 18 residues. The CDR3 loop reads CASSNRPGTGVAKNIQYF. The CDR3 region has the DNA TGTGCCAGCAGCAACCGTCCCGGGACAGGGGTGGCCAAAAACATTCAGTACTTC.